This T cell receptor beta chain emerged from a study of T-cell reconstitution after alpha-beta-depleted transplantation in children. Unique molecular identifiers were incorporated when the TCRbeta library was constructed. TCRdb redid the calling of the PCR reads with MiXCR, one entry per CDR3 protein. The sample consists of approximately 400,000 distinct CDR3 sequences, 11% of them appearing once. Many counts were recorded for this clonotype. Deletions cut 3 bases from V and 4 bases from J, with 14 bases between. The germline V gene has CDR1 DFQATT and CDR2 SNEGSKA (reference sequence). CDR3 size: 14 residues.

The TCR originated in a human donor who donated a stem cell graft to a child with acute myeloid leukemia. Here the sequenced sample was PBMCs from the stem cell graft donor, taken from the stem cell graft. The chain carries TRBV20-1 and TRBJ2-3; TRBD1 or TRBD2 may be the D gene (5 bases each). The CDR3 region has the DNA TGCAGTGCTAGGAAGGGACCCGGTGCAGATACGCAGTATTTT. It codes for CSARKGPGADTQYF.